This TCR beta chain was identified in a study of blood T cell repertoires in COVID-19. About the study: In each case, the material was cDNA or gDNA derived from T cells, B-cell-depleted T cells, or PBMCs.

In the original workflow: How many nucleated cells were present was estimated from reference gene primer amplification. Profiling relied on immunoSEQ multiplex PCR, and the TCRdb table lists in-frame clones only, not all of them. Clone size and the V and J calls come from that table; the DNA yielded D and trimming. The data contain under 300,000 clones, 83% of them singletons. There are 14 residues in the CDR3. The germline gives CDR1 GTSNPN, CDR2 SVGIG (reference sequence). V gave up 1 base and J gave up 0 bases, with 7 bases separating them. The chain has TRBV30 and TRBJ1-5, with unresolved D. This clonotype was obtained from a woman aged 45-65 years who had recovered from COVID-19. The sequencing input was peripheral blood. DNA of the CDR3: TGTGCCTGGAGTGGGGCAGTTAGCAATCAGCCCCAGCATTTT. It yields the protein CAWSGAVSNQPQHF.